This TCR beta chain was identified during a study of blood T cell repertoires in COVID-19. The wider study: The United States, Italy and Spain supplied acute and convalescent COVID-19 samples. Nucleic acid was either cDNA or gDNA, and it came from T cells, B-cell-depleted T cells, or PBMCs.

The CDR3 loop spans 14 amino acids. Germline lookup yields CDR1 MDHEN and CDR2 SYDVKM. J gave up 0 bases and V 6 bases, and 3 bases lay outside the gene matches. Authors' data handling: Estimated nucleated cell counts came from reference gene primer amplification. Only in-frame clones appear in the TCRdb table, and some are missing; sequencing was by immunoSEQ multiplex PCR. V, J and clone size were drawn from that table, and D and trimming were deduced from the DNA. The sample lists 150,000 to 200,000 clones; approximately 85% were seen once. Sequenced material: peripheral blood. The chain links TRBV28 to TRBJ2-3; 7 positions match TRBD2. The TCR originated in a human donor with active or convalescent COVID-19. The donor label of this sample is uncertain. Written as DNA, the CDR3 is TGTGCCAGCAGAAGGGACTATAGCACAGATACGCAGTATTTT. It specifies CASRRDYSTDTQYF. Combining the CDR3 with reference TRBV28 and TRBJ2-3 gives the whole variable domain DVKVTQSSRYLVKRTGEKVFLECVQDMDHENMFWYRQDPGLGLRLIYFSYDVKMKEKGDIPEGYSVSREKKERFSLILESASTNQTSMYLCASRRDYSTDTQYFGPGTRLTVL.